This is a list of T cell receptor beta chains from one sample in a study of blood T cells in healthy people across ages. In TCRdb, the 5' RACE reads were re-called with MiXCR into one record per CDR3 protein. The repertoire has some 290,000 distinct CDR3 sequences, roughly 27% of them found once; the top ten carry 29%. The sequenced material came from blood. All receptors come from an older woman in good health. The CDR3 runs from the conserved cysteine through the conserved F or W. D genes are given only for firm matches. Not all rows give a size; the values are once, few, many and, for expanded clones, a class.

D gene	V gene	J gene	clone size	CDR3 DNA	CDR3 protein
TRBD2	TRBV5-4	TRBJ2-1	.	TGTGCCAGCAGCGCCACAGGAGGACTAGCGAGTAATGAGCAGTTCTTC	CASSATGGLASNEQFF
TRBD1	TRBV4-2	TRBJ1-2	.	TGTGCCAGCAGCCGGGGACAGGCAAAGGCGGAGAACTATGGCTACACCTTC	CASSRGQAKAENYGYTF
TRBD2	TRBV29-1	TRBJ2-3	few	TGCTGCGTTATCGGACTAGCGGGAGATGGGACTGGCACAGATACGCAGTATTTT	CCVIGLAGDGTGTDTQYF
.	TRBV6-6	TRBJ1-5	few	TGTGCCAGCACATCAAAAACGGGACAAAGCAATCAGCCCCAGCATTTT	CASTSKTGQSNQPQHF
.	TRBV12-3/TRBV12-4	TRBJ2-2	.	TGTGCCAGCAGTTTGGACTCGGGGCACACCGGGGAGCTGTTTTTT	CASSLDSGHTGELFF
TRBD2	TRBV5-1	TRBJ2-5	.	TGCGCCAGCAGCTCGGAACCGGGAGCGGGGGAGACCCAGTACTTC	CASSSEPGAGETQYF
TRBD1	TRBV4-3	TRBJ1-3	.	TGCGCCAGCAACCAGACAGGGGAATTAGGTGGAAACACCATATATTTT	CASNQTGELGGNTIYF
.	TRBV13	TRBJ2-1	few	TGTGCCAGCAGCTTTCCAGAAGGAGTCCACAATGAGCAGTTCTTC	CASSFPEGVHNEQFF
TRBD2	TRBV20-1	TRBJ2-5	.	TGCAGTGCTAGTGGATCTAGCGGGCGAGTTGAGACCCAGTACTTC	CSASGSSGRVETQYF
.	TRBV28	TRBJ2-1	.	TGTGCCAGCAGCTCCACCAAAAATGAGCAGTTCTTC	CASSSTKNEQFF
TRBD1	TRBV29-1	TRBJ1-2	.	TGCAGCTCAAGGACAGGGAACTATGGCTACACCTTC	CSSRTGNYGYTF
TRBD2	TRBV29-1	TRBJ2-1	.	TGCAGCGTTTTCGAAGCGGGGGTAAGGAATGAGCAGTTCTTC	CSVFEAGVRNEQFF
TRBD2	TRBV18	TRBJ2-1	.	TGTGCCAGCTCACCGTTCGGGACTAGCGGAAACAATGAGCAGTTCTTC	CASSPFGTSGNNEQFF